A selection of T cell receptor beta chains follows, all from one sample in a study of T cell responses to AZD1222 COVID-19 vaccine. The data were produced by immunoSEQ multiplex PCR, yet TCRdb's version contains in-frame clones alone and is incomplete. Here the sample spans approximately 84,000 clones, approximately 83% being singletons. The sample in question was peripheral blood, obtained 28 days after the second AZD1222 dose. The receptors were gathered from an adult who received the AZD1222 COVID-19 vaccine. Both conserved end residues are part of each CDR3. Fields, in order: V gene, J gene, CDR3 length, clone size, D gene, CDR3 DNA, CDR3 protein. The D gene is left open where the match is weak. Size is omitted from some rows. Given values are once, few, many or a class for expanded clones.

>TRBV18|TRBJ1-6|16|once|TRBD1
TGTGCCAGCTCACCATTACCGGGACAGAAGAATTCACCCCTCCACTTT
CASSPLPGQKNSPLHF
>TRBV5-4|TRBJ2-5|16|once|-
TGTGCCAGCAGCTTGTGGGGGTCTACGGAGGGAGAGACCCAGTACTTC
CASSLWGSTEGETQYF
>TRBV4-2|TRBJ2-7|16|-|TRBD2
TGTGCCAGCAGCCAAGTCGGGGGGGAGGGCTCCTACGAGCAGTACTTC
CASSQVGGEGSYEQYF
>TRBV25-1|TRBJ1-4|16|-|-
TGTGCCAGCAGTGAATTCAGGGCAGGAATTAATGAAAAACTGTTTTTT
CASSEFRAGINEKLFF
>TRBV28|TRBJ2-7|14|-|-
TGTGCCAGCAGTAAGCAGGGGTACGGCTACGAGCAGTACTTC
CASSKQGYGYEQYF
>TRBV5-1|TRBJ2-3|14|-|-
TGCGCCAGCAGCTTGCATCCCCTCACAGATACGCAGTATTTT
CASSLHPLTDTQYF
>TRBV7-9|TRBJ1-6|16|-|TRBD1
TGTGCCAGCAGCGACGGGACAGGGGGGTCAAATTCACCCCTCCACTTT
CASSDGTGGSNSPLHF
>TRBV27|TRBJ1-5|15|-|-
TGTGCCAGCAGTTTAACGGGACAAAATAATCAGCCCCAGCATTTT
CASSLTGQNNQPQHF
>TRBV10-3|TRBJ2-2|16|-|TRBD2
TGTGCCATCAGTGGGACTAGCGGGGGGAACACCGGGGAGCTGTTTTTT
CAISGTSGGNTGELFF
>TRBV7-2|TRBJ1-2|15|-|TRBD1
TGTGCCAGCAGCCACCCTGGGACAGGCGACTATGGCTACACCTTC
CASSHPGTGDYGYTF
>TRBV5-4|TRBJ1-3|14|-|-
TGTGCCAGCAGCTTCAAGGGTACTGGAAACACCATATATTTT
CASSFKGTGNTIYF
>TRBV28|TRBJ2-3|14|-|-
TGTGCCAGCAGTTTACTAGCGAGGTCAGATACGCAGTATTTT
CASSLLARSDTQYF
>TRBV6-6|TRBJ1-4|15|-|-
TGTGCCAGCAGTTACTCGACCGGGCGAATCGAAAAACTGTTTTTT
CASSYSTGRIEKLFF
>TRBV2|TRBJ2-5|15|-|TRBD2
TGTGCCAGCAGTCCGGCGCTAGCGGGCCAAGAGACCCAGTACTTC
CASSPALAGQETQYF
>TRBV2|TRBJ2-3|14|-|TRBD2
TGTGCCAGTACCTTAGCGGGGGGAACAGATACGCAGTATTTT
CASTLAGGTDTQYF
>TRBV25-1|TRBJ2-5|16|-|-
TGTGCCAGCAGTGAAGGTTTACACAGCAATCAAGAGACCCAGTACTTC
CASSEGLHSNQETQYF
>TRBV18|TRBJ2-1|15|once|-
TGTGCCAGCTCACCGCGACAGAACTCCTACAATGAGCAGTTCTTC
CASSPRQNSYNEQFF
>TRBV28|TRBJ2-7|12|-|-
TGTGCCAGCAGTTTAAACTTGGGCGAGCAGTACTTC
CASSLNLGEQYF
>TRBV2|TRBJ1-4|13|-|TRBD1
TGTGCCAGCAGTGCGTCAGGGGGTGAAAAACTGTTTTTT
CASSASGGEKLFF
>TRBV6-6|TRBJ1-4|12|-|-
TGTGCCAGCACCCAAAGCGGGGGGGAACTGTTTTTT
CASTQSGGELFF
>TRBV19|TRBJ1-2|12|-|-
TGTGCCACCTCAGGGGCTGACTATGGCTACACCTTC
CATSGADYGYTF
>TRBV6-6|TRBJ2-7|16|-|TRBD2
TGTGCCAGCAGTTACTCCTCGGCGGGGGGGCCTGGCGAGCAGTACTTC
CASSYSSAGGPGEQYF
>TRBV19|TRBJ2-7|15|-|-
TGTGCCAGTAGTACTATACACGGCAGGGGCTACGAGCAGTACTTC
CASSTIHGRGYEQYF
>TRBV19|TRBJ1-5|15|-|TRBD1
TGTGCCAGTAGTATAGGAGGGGGGACAGGGCGGCCCCAGCATTTT
CASSIGGGTGRPQHF
>TRBV5-4|TRBJ2-7|14|-|-
TGTGCCAGCAGCTTTGGCGGGGCCTCCTACGAGCAGTACTTC
CASSFGGASYEQYF
>TRBV5-4|TRBJ2-2|15|once|-
TGTGCCAGCAGCTTTCAGGGTTCGGGTACCGGGGAGCTGTTTTTT
CASSFQGSGTGELFF
>TRBV2|TRBJ1-2|15|few|TRBD1
TGTGCCAGCAGCACCCTCGACAGGGGGCAGGGAGGCTACACCTTC
CASSTLDRGQGGYTF
>TRBV2|TRBJ1-1|14|-|-
TGTGCCAGCAGGGGGACGACGGTGAACACTGAAGCTTTCTTT
CASRGTTVNTEAFF
>TRBV5-1|TRBJ1-3|15|once|-
TGCGCCAGCAGCTTGGGTTACAGCTCTGGAAACACCATATATTTT
CASSLGYSSGNTIYF
>TRBV19|TRBJ2-7|15|-|-
TGTGCCAGTAGTATAGGTGGGGGTTCGGGGAACGAGCAGTACTTC
CASSIGGGSGNEQYF
>TRBV6-5|TRBJ2-3|12|-|TRBD2
TGTGCCAGCAGCCCGGGAGGAGATACGCAGTATTTT
CASSPGGDTQYF
>TRBV6-6|TRBJ2-7|13|-|TRBD1
TGTGCCAGCAGTTACCCAGGGGGCAACGAGCAGTACTTC
CASSYPGGNEQYF
>TRBV7-2|TRBJ1-6|16|-|-
TGTGCCAGCAGCGCCATAATGGGGGCCTGGGATTCACCCCTCCACTTT
CASSAIMGAWDSPLHF
>TRBV7-2|TRBJ2-7|11|-|TRBD2
TGTGCCAGCAGTCAGAGCGGGAAGCAGTACTTC
CASSQSGKQYF
>TRBV5-4|TRBJ2-7|17|-|-
TGTGCCAGCAGCTTGAACTCCAGGGAAACCAACTCCTACGAGCAGTACTTC
CASSLNSRETNSYEQYF
>TRBV7-9|TRBJ2-1|18|-|TRBD2
TGTGCCAGCAGCCCAAGACCTCTAGCGGGGGTTGCCTACAATGAGCAGTTCTTC
CASSPRPLAGVAYNEQFF
>TRBV28|TRBJ2-6|15|medium-sized|-
TGTGCCAGCAGTTTGTCAGGGAATGGGGCCAACGTCCTGACTTTC
CASSLSGNGANVLTF
>TRBV13|TRBJ1-1|14|-|-
TGTGCCAGCAGCTTCGGAGGGTGGAACACTGAAGCTTTCTTT
CASSFGGWNTEAFF
>TRBV28|TRBJ2-4|12|few|-
TGTGCCAGCAGGAAGGCCAAAAACATTCAGTACTTC
CASRKAKNIQYF
>TRBV28|TRBJ2-4|12|once|-
TGTGCCAGCAGTCCCCCGAGGCCTGAGCAGTACTTC
CASSPPRPEQYF
>TRBV18|TRBJ1-3|15|-|-
TGTGCCAGCTCACCACGGTCAAACTCTGGAAACACCATATATTTT
CASSPRSNSGNTIYF
>TRBV9|TRBJ1-1|14|-|-
TGTGCCAGCAGCGGAACTACAGCGAACACTGAAGCTTTCTTT
CASSGTTANTEAFF
>TRBV15|TRBJ1-5|14|few|-
TGTGCCACCAGCAGAGGGGTATCGCTTCAGCCCCAGCATTTT
CATSRGVSLQPQHF
>TRBV28|TRBJ1-6|14|-|-
TGTGCCAGCAGTTTTTGGGGGCGCGGTTCACCCCTCCACTTT
CASSFWGRGSPLHF
>TRBV6-5|TRBJ1-5|13|-|-
TGTGCCAGCACCGGGGGAATGGGTCAGCCCCAGCATTTT
CASTGGMGQPQHF
>TRBV7-8|TRBJ2-1|16|-|-
TGTGCCAGCAGCTTAGCCGACTCGATCATGAACAATGAGCAGTTCTTC
CASSLADSIMNNEQFF
>TRBV5-1|TRBJ1-4|15|-|-
TGCGCCAGCAGCTTGGCAGGGGAGGAAAATGAAAAACTGTTTTTT
CASSLAGEENEKLFF